Each of the 24 T cell receptor beta chains below was sequenced from the same sample in a study of brain T cells in children with intractable seizures. Time point here: blood from clinic visit 5 months post-surgery; TSC patient then seizure free. Only in-frame clones appear in the TCRdb table, and some are missing; sequencing was by immunoSEQ multiplex PCR. This sample has about 340,000 clones; 85% to 95% occur once, and the top ten carry 5% to 7%. Sequencing used peripheral blood, obtained roughly 5 months after surgery. Source of these receptors: a boy under three years old with tuberous sclerosis and intractable seizures.

The chain uses TRBV28 and TRBJ1-6; unclear D gene. V lost 6 bases and J 9 bases, leaving 15 bases between the germline ends. This CDR3 region has 14 residues. Germline V gene sequence: CDR1 MDHEN, CDR2 SYDVKM. Written as DNA, the CDR3 is TGTGCCAGCAGCCCACATAAATTTAGTTCACCCCTCCACTTT. This sequence encodes CASSPHKFSSPLHF.

The chain has TRBV5-1 and TRBJ2-3, with 13 nucleotides matching TRBD2. The junction had 10 bases not matched to a gene; V was cut back by 4 bases and J by 5 bases. Germline V CDR1 and CDR2: SGHRS, YFSETQ. The CDR3 spans 17 residues. CDR3 in amino acids: CASSLYTSGGAGDTQYF. CDR3 sequence (DNA): TGCGCCAGCAGCCTCTATACTAGCGGGGGGGCCGGAGATACGCAGTATTTT.

The V gene is TRBV5-6, the J gene TRBJ2-3, with a weak D call TRBD1 (6 bases). The CDR3 has 15 amino acids. Trimming took 4 bases from V and 4 from J, leaving 16 bases between them. Germline loops: CDR1 SGHDT, CDR2 YYEEEE. Here the CDR3 DNA reads TGTGCCAGCAGCACATACAGGGAATTGCCAGATACGCAGTATTTT. This sequence encodes CASSTYRELPDTQYF.

The rearrangement links TRBV27 to TRBJ2-1; TRBD2 aligns across 9 bases. Germline CDR1 and CDR2: MNHEY and SMNVEV (reference sequence). The V and J ends lost 2 bases and 5 bases, in that order; junction bases with no gene match: 4. The CDR3 is 15 amino acids. CDR3 residues: CASSLRASGNNEQFF. The CDR3 bases are TGTGCCAGCAGTTTACGGGCTAGCGGGAACAATGAGCAGTTCTTC.

This clone was detected once. The rearrangement uses TRBV7-6 and TRBJ2-2, with D maybe TRBD2 (5 bases). This CDR3 is 17 amino acids long. CDR1 is SGHVS, CDR2 FNYEAQ, per germline. Between the trimmed V and J ends, which lost 5 bases and 0 bases, there was a span of 16 bases. The CDR3 bases are TGTGCCAGCAGCCCAACCGCGAGCGGTTCGAACACCGGGGAGCTGTTTTTT. Residues: CASSPTASGSNTGELFF.

This clone was seen once. CDR3 sequence reads: CASSEARGQGDQPQHF. The CDR3, as DNA: TGTGCCAGCAGTGAAGCGCGAGGACAGGGAGATCAGCCCCAGCATTTT. This chain links TRBV6-1 with TRBJ1-5; 8 nucleotides align to TRBD1. There are 16 residues in the CDR3. The junction had 6 bases not matched to a gene; V was cut back by 0 bases and J by 5 bases. Germline V gene lookup returns CDR1 MNHNS and CDR2 SASEGT.

The J gene is TRBJ2-7, the V gene TRBV30, with D perhaps matching TRBD1 (5 bases). The germline V and J ends were trimmed by 0 bases and 9 bases, with 12 bases remaining between them. Germline assignment: CDR1 GTSNPN and CDR2 SVGIG (reference sequence). The length of the CDR3 is 12 residues. The CDR3 DNA sequence: TGTGCCTGGAGTGTATTCTTCGACAGGCAGTACTTC. This codes for CAWSVFFDRQYF.

The gene calls are TRBV7-9 and TRBJ2-3; D not resolved. The germline V gene encodes CDR1 SEHNR and CDR2 FQNEAQ (reference sequence). The CDR3 length is 13 residues. Trimming took off 2 bases at V and 8 bases at J, with 11 bases between the two ends. CDR3 sequence reads: CASSLREESTQYF. CDR3 in DNA: TGTGCCAGCAGCTTAAGAGAGGAGAGTACGCAGTATTTT.

This clone was seen more than once but under ten times. V is TRBV3-1 (or the pseudogene TRBV3-2) and J is TRBJ1-2, with TRBD1 as a possible D gene (5 bases). Trimming left V 4 bases short and J 8 bases short, with 17 bases between. There are 14 residues in the CDR3. From germline, CDR1 is LGHDT and CDR2 YNNKEL (reference sequence). CDR3 in amino acids: CASSLSGLGGGYTF. CDR3 nucleotides: TGTGCCAGCAGCCTTTCAGGGCTCGGAGGGGGCTACACCTTC.

The rearrangement joins TRBV6-5 to TRBJ2-2; possibly TRBD1 or TRBD2 for D (6 bases each). This CDR3 is built from 14 residues. V lost 8 bases, J lost 4 bases, and 14 bases lay in between. Germline values: CDR1 MNHEY, CDR2 SVGAGI. The DNA of the CDR3 is TGTGCCAGCCATCGGACAGCGGGCACCGGGGAGCTGTTTTTT. Amino acid sequence: CASHRTAGTGELFF.

This chain connects TRBV11-3 to TRBJ2-3; 12 bases are shared with TRBD2. This CDR3 spans 18 amino acids. The V gene end was trimmed by 3 bases and the J gene end by 2 bases; junction bases not matched to a gene: 9. Germline values: CDR1 SGHNT, CDR2 YENEEA. CDR3 sequence: CASSFGLAGFPDTDTQYF. As DNA, the CDR3 is TGTGCCAGCAGCTTCGGACTAGCGGGGTTCCCGGACACAGATACGCAGTATTTT.

V and J are TRBV3-1 (or the pseudogene TRBV3-2) and TRBJ1-2; D remains ambiguous. Germline lookup yields CDR1 LGHDT and CDR2 YNNKEL (reference sequence). Trimming removed 4 bases at V and 2 bases at J, with 8 bases between. This CDR3 is 13 amino acids long. CDR3 amino acids: CASSLVENYGYTF. The CDR3 bases are TGTGCCAGCAGCCTGGTAGAGAACTATGGCTACACCTTC.

The chain joins TRBV6-1 to TRBJ2-7; D may be TRBD1 or TRBD2 (6 bases each). CDR1 MNHNS and CDR2 SASEGT come from the germline V gene. V was shortened by 2 bases and J by 4 bases, with 15 bases between the two germline ends. The CDR3 has 15 residues. In DNA form, the CDR3 reads TGTGCCAGCAGTGAACGGGTGGGGGGCCGATACGAGCAGTACTTC. This codes for CASSERVGGRYEQYF.

The V and J genes are TRBV2 and TRBJ1-2; D perhaps matches TRBD1 (5 bases). CDR1 is SNHLY and CDR2 is FYNNEI in the germline V gene. CDR3 size: 14 residues. V was shortened by 3 bases and J by 5 bases, with 13 bases between the two germline ends. CDR3 loop: CASSDVGAEYGYTF. The CDR3 DNA follows: TGTGCCAGCAGTGATGTAGGGGCGGAGTATGGCTACACCTTC.

The chain couples TRBV19 to TRBJ2-6, with D maybe TRBD1 (5 bases). This CDR3 region has 18 residues. The germline V gene encodes CDR1 LNHDA and CDR2 SQIVND (reference sequence). Trimming shortened V by 7 bases and J by 0 bases, and 19 bases separated the two germline ends. Here the CDR3 DNA reads TGTGCCAGTACTTGGACACTTGTTGATTTCTCTGGGGCCAACGTCCTGACTTTC. This translates into CASTWTLVDFSGANVLTF.

The chain is built from TRBV9 and TRBJ1-2; D is possibly TRBD1 (5 bases). The CDR3 is made up of 12 amino acids. The V end was cut by 5 bases, the J end by 7 bases, with 12 bases between. Germline V gene lookup returns CDR1 SGDLS and CDR2 YYNGEE. CDR3 coding DNA: TGTGCCAGCAGTGAGACAGTAGGTGGCTACACCTTC. Protein product: CASSETVGGYTF.

The chain combines TRBV11-2 with TRBJ1-3; weak D call: TRBD1 (5 bases). This CDR3 is built from 19 residues. Looked up from germline, CDR1 is SGHAT and CDR2 is FQNNGV. Trimming removed 0 bases from V and 0 bases from J, with 18 bases in between. CDR3 amino acids: CASSLDPFRGRRSGNTIYF. The CDR3 bases are TGTGCCAGCAGCTTAGATCCTTTTCGGGGCAGACGCTCTGGAAACACCATATATTTT.

The rearrangement joins TRBV7-9 to TRBJ2-1; TRBD2 matches 8 bases. Trimming at V came to 3 bases and at J to 3 bases, leaving 7 bases not matched to a gene. The length of the CDR3 is 16 residues. Germline-derived CDR1 and CDR2 are SEHNR and FQNEAQ (reference sequence). CDR3 coding DNA: TGTGCCAGCAGCTTGGAGCGGGGGTTACTCTACAATGAGCAGTTCTTC. Its protein is CASSLERGLLYNEQFF. Variable domain in full (rest from reference TRBV7-9 and TRBJ2-1): DTGVSQNPRHKITKRGQNVTFRCDPISEHNRLYWYRQTLGQGPEFLTYFQNEAQLEKSRLLSDRFSAERPKGSFSTLEIQRTEQGDSAMYLCASSLERGLLYNEQFFGPGTRLTVL.

The rearrangement joins TRBV5-1 to TRBJ1-1, with no clear D. This CDR3 is built from 14 residues. V gave up 1 base and J gave up 3 bases, with 10 bases separating them. Germline assignment: CDR1 SGHRS and CDR2 YFSETQ. CDR3 in amino acids: CASSLQGLYTEAFF. CDR3 nucleotides: TGCGCCAGCAGCTTGCAAGGGCTGTACACTGAAGCTTTCTTT.

V gene TRBV5-4 combines with J gene TRBJ2-3; tentatively, D is TRBD2 (6 bases). Between the trimmed V and J ends, which lost 4 bases and 3 bases, there was a span of 18 bases. The CDR3 has 16 amino acids. Germline V gene data show CDR1 as SGHNT and CDR2 as YYREEE (reference sequence). CDR3 protein: CASSPLGSGRTDTQYF. DNA of the CDR3: TGTGCCAGCAGCCCCTTGGGGAGCGGGCGGACAGATACGCAGTATTTT.

This clone has just a few counts. V usage is TRBV7-6 and J usage is TRBJ1-5; tentative D call: TRBD1 (6 bases). This CDR3 contains 16 residues. Deletions cut 1 base from V and 2 bases from J, with 12 bases between. CDR1 is SGHVS, CDR2 FNYEAQ, per germline. In nucleotides, the CDR3 is TGTGCCAGCAGCTTAGTCGGGGGGCTCGGCAATCAGCCCCAGCATTTT. Translating it yields CASSLVGGLGNQPQHF.

This clone was seen only once. The chain joins TRBV2 to TRBJ1-2, with TRBD1 matching over 7 bases. The V gene's germline CDR1 is SNHLY and CDR2 FYNNEI. Trimming cost V 4 bases and J 7 bases; bases outside gene matches: 6. CDR3 length: 13 residues. The CDR3 is CASSGWDRGGYTF. CDR3 sequence (DNA): TGTGCCAGCAGTGGTTGGGACAGAGGTGGCTACACCTTC.

The chain couples TRBV4-1 to TRBJ2-7; no firm D call. The V and J ends lost 1 base and 4 bases respectively, with 8 bases between them. This CDR3 contains 13 residues. Germline CDR1 reads MGHRA; CDR2 reads YSYEKL. In DNA, the CDR3 is TGCGCCAGCAGCCAAGTGTCCAGTTACGAGCAGTACTTC. Amino acids: CASSQVSSYEQYF.

This chain uses TRBV5-6 with TRBJ1-3; maybe TRBD1 (5 bases). The germline gives CDR1 SGHDT, CDR2 YYEEEE. The CDR3 has 16 amino acids. Between the trimmed V and J ends, which lost 2 bases and 2 bases, there was a span of 14 bases. This CDR3 reads CASSFRGINTGNTIYF. CDR3 bases: TGTGCCAGCAGCTTTCGGGGGATTAATACTGGAAACACCATATATTTT.